This TCR beta chain was profiled in a study of blood T cell repertoires in COVID-19. Cohort placement rested on clinical history that participants reported themselves. Resolution of symptoms, clearance, or two negative PCRs was present in recovered Cohort 3 donors. The V gene's germline CDR1 is SGHNT and CDR2 YENEEA. This CDR3 region has 15 residues. J gave up 7 bases and V 2 bases, and 5 bases lay outside the gene matches. The table lists this clone with a few counts. Using immunoSEQ multiplex PCR, the repertoire was profiled, and TCRdb retains in-frame clones only, with some absent. The table lists about 150,000 clones, around 84% of them singletons.

This clonotype originated in a middle-aged man who had recovered from COVID-19. The rearrangement links TRBV11-3 to TRBJ2-1; 10 bases agree with TRBD2. The sample was PBMCs or T cells enriched from blood (not recorded which). The CDR3 protein is CASSLKRGGINEQFF. The CDR3 bases are TGTGCCAGCAGCTTAAAGCGGGGGGGCATAAATGAGCAGTTCTTC.